The next 9 T cell receptor beta chains were all read from a single sample in a study of control samples from healthy donors and cancer patients (dated by TCRdb to 2020 to 2021). Receptor amplification or capture employed the immunoSEQ multiplex PCR assay. TCRdb holds this immuneACCESS table with in-frame rearrangements only. Some clones are missing; in checked studies, unresolved V genes explain under half, and the rest has no known cause. The sample table shows under 300,000 clones, and approximately 80% are seen once. 13% of the sample comes from the top ten. The specimen sequenced was PBMCs. The receptors originated from a woman in her sixties with lung cancer.

This CDR3 reads CASSPSQSSADTQYF. As DNA, the CDR3 is TGTGCCAGCAGCCCAAGCCAGAGTAGCGCAGATACGCAGTATTTT. The chain couples TRBV3-1 (or the pseudogene TRBV3-2) to TRBJ2-3, with a possible D match to TRBD2 (5 bases). The germline V gene encodes CDR1 LGHDT and CDR2 YNNKEL (reference sequence). The germline V and J ends were trimmed by 4 bases and 4 bases, with 15 bases remaining between them. CDR3 length: 15 amino acids.

This clone appeared a single time. This CDR3 reads CASSLGGILPYEQYF. Here the CDR3 DNA reads TGTGCCAGCAGTTTGGGGGGTATCCTCCCCTACGAGCAGTACTTC. This rearrangement joins TRBV6-2 or TRBV6-3 to TRBJ2-7; the D gene is possibly TRBD2 (6 bases). CDR3 length equals 15 residues. Germline V gene data show CDR1 as MNHEY and CDR2 as SVGEGT. The V end was cut by 4 bases, the J end by 2 bases, with 15 bases between.

A single count supports this clone. This chain connects TRBV29-1 to TRBJ1-3, with 8 nucleotides matching TRBD1. Germline trimming cut 7 bases from V and 3 bases from J; bases unmatched to any gene: 14. Germline CDR1 is SQVTM and CDR2 is ANQGSEA. The CDR3 loop spans 16 amino acids. CDR3 region: CSAGTGSLALGNTIYF. In DNA form, the CDR3 reads TGCAGCGCCGGGACAGGATCTTTAGCCCTTGGAAACACCATATATTTT.

The rearrangement uses TRBV4-1 and TRBJ2-7; D remains unclear. Trimming removed 0 bases from V and 3 bases from J, with 12 bases in between. CDR3 length: 15 residues. The germline CDR1 and CDR2 sequences are MGHRA and YSYEKL. Here the CDR3 DNA reads TGCGCCAGCAGCCAAGATATCGGCAGCTTCTACGAGCAGTACTTC. Protein: CASSQDIGSFYEQYF.

The chain's CDR3 is CASRVDQGGNTEAFF. The CDR3 DNA sequence: TGTGCCAGCAGAGTAGATCAGGGGGGGAACACTGAAGCTTTCTTT. This sequence joins TRBV2 and TRBJ1-1; 7 bases fit TRBD1. Germline V lookup: CDR1 SNHLY, CDR2 FYNNEI. Germline trimming cut 6 bases from V and 1 base from J; bases unmatched to any gene: 8. CDR3 size: 15 residues.

The V call is TRBV28, the J call TRBJ1-6; maybe TRBD1 (5 bases). CDR3 size: 14 residues. V dropped 5 bases and J dropped 9 bases, with 14 bases sitting between them. From germline, CDR1 is MDHEN and CDR2 SYDVKM. The CDR3 DNA is TGTGCCAGCAGTCAACCTGACAGTTTTTCACCCCTCCACTTT. Amino acid sequence: CASSQPDSFSPLHF.

J is TRBJ1-1 and V is TRBV27, with 7 bases aligning to TRBD1. CDR1 and CDR2 from the germline V gene are MNHEY and SMNVEV (reference sequence). The CDR3 spans 13 residues. The V and J ends lost 6 bases and 5 bases, in that order; junction bases with no gene match: 6. In nucleotides, the CDR3 is TGTGCCAGCAGGACAGGGTTAAGGACTGAAGCTTTCTTT. Protein product: CASRTGLRTEAFF.

The chain employs TRBV4-2 and TRBJ2-1; 14 bases agree with TRBD2. CDR3 length equals 17 residues. Germline lookup yields CDR1 LGHNA and CDR2 YNFKEQ. Trimming took 1 base from V and 8 from J; bases not matched to a gene: 7. CDR3 sequence (DNA): TGTGCCAGCAGCCAAGTAGGGACTAGCGGGGGCCAGGATGAGCAGTTCTTC. Translated, it gives CASSQVGTSGGQDEQFF.

The J gene is TRBJ1-2, the V gene TRBV24-1, with D possibly TRBD1 on 6 matching bases. Trimming stripped 2 bases from V and 12 bases from J, with 15 bases between. The CDR3 spans 13 residues. Germline loops: CDR1 KGHDR, CDR2 SFDVKD. The DNA of the CDR3 is TGTGCCACCAGTGATTCCCAGACAGGCCTCAACACCTTC. Protein: CATSDSQTGLNTF.